This T cell receptor (beta chain) was recovered during a study of OX40 agonist ivuxolimab in advanced cancers. Study-wide background: Patients were treated with intravenous ivuxolimab, dosed at 0.01 to 10 mg/kg and infused every 2 weeks.

With regard to this clone: Its antigen is unknown.

V lost 3 bases, J lost 2 bases, and 8 bases lay in between. Germline loops: CDR1 SGHTA, CDR2 FQGNSA. The CDR3 consists of 13 residues. Study-level results: Low normalized T-cell clonal expansion was additionally recorded for some nonresponders. Compared with others, partial responders at 0.1-3.0 mg/kg displayed clonal expansion among the lowest.

Using immunoSEQ multiplex PCR, the repertoire was profiled, and TCRdb retains in-frame clones only, with some absent. Of tens of thousands of clones in the sample, 65% to 90% were seen once. Any history of autoimmune disease or systemic immunosuppression disqualified patients. This sequence joins TRBV7-2 and TRBJ2-7, with D perhaps TRBD2 (6 bases). The receptor's source is an adult with an advanced solid tumor such as melanoma, head and neck, liver or kidney cancer. This specimen consisted of CD4+ or CD8+ T cells sorted from blood, obtained in a trial of the OX40 agonist ivuxolimab. The CDR3 region has the DNA TGTGCCAGCAGCTTCGGCGGGACCTACGAGCAGTACTTC. It codes for CASSFGGTYEQYF.